A selection of T cell receptor beta chains follows, all from one sample in a study of blood T cells in healthy people across ages. In TCRdb, the 5' RACE reads were re-called with MiXCR into one record per CDR3 protein. This table holds around 690,000 distinct CDR3 sequences, around three fifths found once. The sequencing input was blood. The receptors here all came from a man between 60 and 75 years old in good health. CDR3s include the opening cysteine and the closing phenylalanine or tryptophan. Fields, in order: J gene, clone size, V gene, D gene, CDR3 DNA, CDR3 protein. A D gene is named only where the DNA matches it firmly. Size is omitted from some rows. Given values are once, few, many or a class for expanded clones.

>TRBJ2-5|NA|TRBV20-1|NA
TGCAGTGCTGACCCTGGAGCGTCACAAGAGACCCAGTACTTC
CSADPGASQETQYF
>TRBJ1-2|NA|TRBV24-1|NA
TGTGCCACCAGTGACCTGGAGGAGTCAGGAGGCTACACCTTC
CATSDLEESGGYTF
>TRBJ2-1|NA|TRBV10-3|NA
TGTGCCATCGCCACGGGGTTCAGCTCCTACAATGAGCAGTTCTTC
CAIATGFSSYNEQFF
>TRBJ2-5|NA|TRBV11-2|NA
TGTGCCAGCAGCCGCATGGGAGTAGGCGGCCAAGAGACCCAGTACTTC
CASSRMGVGGQETQYF
>TRBJ2-7|few|TRBV20-1|NA
TGCAGTGCCCTAGAGCAGTACTTC
CSALEQYF
>TRBJ2-3|NA|TRBV5-1|NA
TGCGCCAGCAGCTTGGTCGTGGGGTTGACAGATACGCAGTATTTT
CASSLVVGLTDTQYF
>TRBJ2-2|NA|TRBV6-2/TRBV6-3|TRBD2
TGTGCCAGCAGTACCCGCTGGACTAGCGGGGCCGGGGAGCTGTTTTTT
CASSTRWTSGAGELFF
>TRBJ2-3|few|TRBV29-1|NA
TGCAGCGTTGATGGGGGGGGCGCAGATACGCAGTATTTT
CSVDGGGADTQYF
>TRBJ2-3|many|TRBV6-5|NA
TGTGCCAGCAGTTACTGGGCAGGGCAGACAGATACGCAGTATTTT
CASSYWAGQTDTQYF
>TRBJ2-7|NA|TRBV24-1|TRBD2
TGTGCCACCAGTGATAACAGCGGGGTCTCCTACAATGAGCAGTACTTC
CATSDNSGVSYNEQYF
>TRBJ1-5|NA|TRBV27|NA
TGTGCCAGCAGTCGTTCTGGGGCGGGACCCCAGCATTTT
CASSRSGAGPQHF
>TRBJ2-5|NA|TRBV2|TRBD2
TGTGCCAGCAGTGAAGCGAGACTAGCGGGGCAAGAGACCCAGTACTTC
CASSEARLAGQETQYF
>TRBJ2-5|NA|TRBV7-2|NA
TGTGCCAGCAGCTCCCAGGGGTTAGCGGAGACCCAGTACTTC
CASSSQGLAETQYF
>TRBJ2-5|many|TRBV4-2|TRBD2
TGTGCCAGCAGCCAAGGTGTTGGGACTAGCGGGGGGCGCCAAGAGACCCAGTACTTC
CASSQGVGTSGGRQETQYF
>TRBJ2-5|NA|TRBV5-1|TRBD2
TGCGCCAGCAGCAAAGGGACTAGCGGGGGGGCCCGGGAAGAGACCCAGTACTTC
CASSKGTSGGAREETQYF
>TRBJ2-7|NA|TRBV29-1|NA
TGCAGCGTTGAGGGCCAGGATGCGCCCTACGAGCAGTACTTC
CSVEGQDAPYEQYF
>TRBJ2-2|NA|TRBV7-7|NA
TGTGCTAGCAGCTTAAGGGGAAACACCGGGGAGCTGTTTTTT
CASSLRGNTGELFF
>TRBJ2-3|few|TRBV9|NA
TGTGCCAGCAGCCCAGGCGGTACTTCTGGGAGAGATACGCAGTATTTT
CASSPGGTSGRDTQYF
>TRBJ1-5|NA|TRBV5-1|TRBD1
TGCGCCAGCAGCCCGTCAGGGGGCCTTGGTCAGCCCCAGCATTTT
CASSPSGGLGQPQHF
>TRBJ1-5|NA|TRBV21-1|NA
TGTGCCAGCAGCAAAGAGGGAAAGGGTTTGGGCAATCAGCCCCAGCATTTT
CASSKEGKGLGNQPQHF
>TRBJ2-7|NA|TRBV27|NA
TGTGCCAGCACAGAGCTGGGGAGCAACGAGCAGTACTTC
CASTELGSNEQYF
>TRBJ2-7|NA|TRBV20-1|TRBD2
TGCAGTGCTGGAGAGGCAGGCGGGGGGGCCTACGAGCAGTACTTC
CSAGEAGGGAYEQYF
>TRBJ2-1|many|TRBV11-3|NA
TGTGCCAGCAGCTTACGGGATAGCACTAGTCAGTTCTTC
CASSLRDSTSQFF
>TRBJ1-2|NA|TRBV12-3/TRBV12-4|TRBD1
TGTGCCAGCAGTTTGGGTCAGGGGGATGACTATGGCTACACCTTC
CASSLGQGDDYGYTF
>TRBJ2-1|NA|TRBV4-2|TRBD2
TGTGCCAGCAGCCAAGGGACAGCGGGGGGCCTATCCTACAATGAGCAGTTCTTC
CASSQGTAGGLSYNEQFF
>TRBJ1-2|NA|TRBV2|NA
TGTGCCAGCCGAACCAACGCTCGAGGACAGTCGTATGGCTACACCTTC
CASRTNARGQSYGYTF